These 31 T cell receptor beta chains originate from one sample sequenced in a study of T and B cells in COVID-19 patients. TRB rearrangements were amplified by multiplex PCR with BIOMED2 TRB-A/B primers. TCRdb reprocessed the multiplex PCR reads via MiXCR and lists one record per CDR3 protein. Of 4,000 to 5,500 distinct CDR3 sequences in the sample, about a fifth are singletons; the top ten hold roughly 12%. From blood, about 250-550 ng of genomic DNA served as TRB template. Material for sequencing was blood. These TCRs come from a human donor with active COVID-19.

This clonotype was seen only a few times. The rearrangement uses TRBV28 and TRBJ1-5; possible D gene TRBD1, 5 bases. This CDR3 is built from 15 residues. Trimming shortened V by 6 bases and J by 0 bases, and 12 bases separated the two germline ends. CDR1 is MDHEN, CDR2 SYDVKM, per germline. Here the CDR3 DNA reads TGTGCCAGCAGGGACCAGGGCTCTAGCAATCAGCCCCAGCATTTT. This translates into CASRDQGSSNQPQHF. The entire variable domain, with the rest obtained from reference TRBV28 and TRBJ1-5, is as follows: DVKVTQSSRYLVKRTGEKVFLECVQDMDHENMFWYRQDPGLGLRLIYFSYDVKMKEKGDIPEGYSVSREKKERFSLILESASTNQTSMYLCASRDQGSSNQPQHFGDGTRLSIL.

This chain connects TRBV20-1 to TRBJ2-5; 7 nucleotides agree with TRBD1. V lost 5 bases and J lost 7; bases outside the gene matches: 10. Germline V gene data show CDR1 as DFQATT and CDR2 as SNEGSKA (reference sequence). This CDR3 comprises 13 residues. As DNA, the CDR3 is TGCAGTGCTCCTACTACAGGGGAATGGACCCAGTACTTC. It is translated as CSAPTTGEWTQYF.

By frequency in the sample, this clonotype is medium-sized (0.01 to 0.1%). This chain links TRBV30 with TRBJ1-3, with D tentatively TRBD1 (6 bases). Germline loops: CDR1 GTSNPN, CDR2 SVGIG (reference sequence). V was pared by 7 bases and J by 4 bases, with 14 bases between. The CDR3 extends over 13 amino acids. The CDR3 region is CASTGGSGNTIYF. CDR3 DNA sequence: TGTGCCTCGACAGGAGGGTCCGGAAACACCATATATTTT.

The chain has TRBV24-1 and TRBJ2-2; D call uncertain. From germline, CDR1 is KGHDR and CDR2 SFDVKD. This CDR3 is built from 14 residues. V lost 7 bases and J 0 bases, leaving 8 bases between the germline ends. As DNA, the CDR3 is TGTGCCACCAGCCGGAACCCGAACACCGGGGAGCTGTTTTTT. It specifies CATSRNPNTGELFF.

On this clonotype itself: A much bigger clone sits one base away, suggesting this may be a read error. The CDR3 sequence: CASSLLRGDTQYF. The CDR3 DNA sequence: TGTGCCAGCAGCCTCCTGAGGGGGGATACGCAGTATTTT. The chain employs TRBV11-2 and TRBJ2-3, with D tentatively TRBD1 (6 bases). CDR3 size: 13 residues. The germline CDR1 and CDR2 sequences are SGHAT and FQNNGV. Trimming removed 5 bases from V and 6 bases from J, with 12 bases in between.

By share, this clonotype ranks as medium-sized (0.01 to 0.1%). The V call is TRBV13, the J call TRBJ2-1; D is uncertain. V was shortened by 3 bases and J by 4 bases, with 7 bases between the two germline ends. The CDR3 totals 13 residues. CDR1 is PRHDT, CDR2 FYEKMQ, per germline (reference sequence). CDR3 residues: CASSFGRYNEQFF. CDR3 sequence (DNA): TGTGCCAGCAGCTTCGGAAGGTACAATGAGCAGTTCTTC.

By share, this clonotype counts as large. This sequence joins TRBV19 and TRBJ2-3; 11 bases fit TRBD2. The CDR3 runs 16 residues. V shed 5 bases, J shed 5 bases, and the junction held 9 bases outside the gene matches. The germline CDR1 and CDR2 sequences are LNHDA and SQIVND (reference sequence). CDR3 nucleotide sequence: TGTGCCAGTAGTCCCGTAGCGGGAGGGTTGGAAGATACGCAGTATTTT. Amino acids: CASSPVAGGLEDTQYF.

This clonotype was seen many times. V is TRBV27 and J is TRBJ1-2; TRBD1 is a possible D gene (5 bases). This CDR3 is 12 amino acids long. Germline V gene data show CDR1 as MNHEY and CDR2 as SMNVEV (reference sequence). Trimming removed 6 bases from V and 13 bases from J, with 18 bases in between. The CDR3 sequence: CASSQGSRDVTF. As DNA, the CDR3 is TGTGCCAGCAGCCAGGGTTCCCGGGATGTCACCTTC.

The chain carries TRBV20-1 and TRBJ2-1, with D tentatively TRBD2 (7 bases). The CDR3 extends over 15 amino acids. In germline, CDR1 is DFQATT, CDR2 SNEGSKA (reference sequence). V was shortened by 4 bases and J by 4 bases, with 17 bases between the two germline ends. CDR3 bases: TGCAGTGCTACCGGGGGCGGGAGAGGATACAATGAGCAGTTCTTC. Encoded protein: CSATGGGRGYNEQFF.

This clonotype was seen only a few times. The chain recombines TRBV9 with TRBJ2-7; 7 nucleotides align to TRBD2. V was clipped by 0 bases and J by 5 bases; unmatched bases: 5. This CDR3 region has 14 residues. Germline CDR1 and CDR2: SGDLS and YYNGEE. CDR3 region: CASSVDGGGDEQYF. The CDR3 DNA sequence: TGTGCCAGCAGCGTAGATGGGGGAGGGGACGAGCAGTACTTC.

The rearrangement links TRBV6-6 to TRBJ1-3; D not resolved. CDR3 length: 14 residues. In germline, CDR1 is MNHNY, CDR2 SVGAGI (reference sequence). V was shortened by 5 bases and J by 2 bases, with 10 bases between the two germline ends. The CDR3 reads CASSQTGTGNTIYF. CDR3 DNA sequence: TGTGCCAGCAGTCAGACGGGAACTGGAAACACCATATATTTT.

This clonotype was detected a few times. The chain uses TRBV4-2 and TRBJ2-5; 8 bases map to TRBD1. CDR3 length equals 14 residues. With 3 bases clipped from V and 9 bases from J, the junction kept 9 bases outside the gene matches. The germline V gene encodes CDR1 LGHNA and CDR2 YNFKEQ. CDR3 sequence (DNA): TGTGCCAGCAGCCAGGCGGGACAGGTGTCCGCCCAGTACTTC. Translation: CASSQAGQVSAQYF.

The chain has TRBV9 and TRBJ2-2; D possibly corresponds to TRBD2 (6 bases). The V and J ends lost 0 bases and 5 bases respectively, with 17 bases between them. Germline V lookup: CDR1 SGDLS, CDR2 YYNGEE. There are 17 residues in the CDR3. The CDR3: CASSVVSGAGRTGELFF. As DNA, the CDR3 is TGTGCCAGCAGCGTAGTGTCCGGGGCGGGGAGAACCGGGGAGCTGTTTTTT.

Worth noting for this clonotype: Its ends do not fully match the called genes, so a read error is possible. The chain recombines TRBV6-6 with TRBJ2-2, with D tentatively TRBD1 or TRBD2 (5 bases each). Germline CDR1 reads MNHNY; CDR2 reads SVGAGI (reference sequence). The CDR3 spans 15 residues. CDR3 protein: CASSLRDPKMGEQFF. The CDR3 bases are TGTGCCAGCAGTCTGAGAGACCCTAAGATGGGGGAGCAGTTCTTT.

This clonotype was seen a few times. This rearrangement joins TRBV5-1 to TRBJ2-7; D perhaps matches TRBD2 (5 bases). There are 14 residues in the CDR3. Trimming cost V 3 bases and J 0 bases, with 10 bases left between them. CDR1 is SGHRS, CDR2 YFSETQ, per germline. CDR3 protein: CASSSAGLSYEQYF. CDR3 nucleotides: TGCGCCAGCAGCTCTGCGGGCCTCTCCTACGAGCAGTACTTC.

This clonotype is medium-sized in the sample. The V gene is TRBV19, the J gene TRBJ2-2; either TRBD1 or TRBD2 may supply D (5 bases each). The CDR3 runs 15 residues. Germline lookup yields CDR1 LNHDA and CDR2 SQIVND (reference sequence). Trimming took 4 bases from V and 5 from J, leaving 14 bases between them. The CDR3: CASSTSGTGTGELFF. The CDR3 bases are TGTGCCAGTAGTACCTCCGGGACGGGAACCGGGGAGCTGTTTTTT.

The chain is built from TRBV9 and TRBJ2-2, with TRBD2 matching 7 bases. V dropped 4 bases and J dropped 4; count of bases not matched to a gene: 16. The CDR3 covers 18 residues. Germline assignment: CDR1 SGDLS and CDR2 YYNGEE. The DNA of the CDR3 is TGTGCCAGCAGCCTCACCAGACTAGCCCCGAGGGCCACCGGGGAGCTGTTTTTT. Protein sequence: CASSLTRLAPRATGELFF.

As regards this clonotype: A much larger clone lies a single base off, so this may be a read error. The rearrangement links TRBV10-3 to TRBJ2-3; D might be TRBD2 (6 bases). Per the germline V gene, CDR1 is ENHRY and CDR2 is SYGVKD. The CDR3 consists of 16 residues. The V gene lost 6 bases and the J gene lost 10 bases, with 26 bases spanning the gap. In nucleotides, the CDR3 is TGTGCCATCAGGGAAACTCTAGCGATGAAGAGGGATGCGCAGTATTTT. The encoded protein is CAIRETLAMKRDAQYF.

By sample share, this clonotype is medium-sized. CDR3 coding DNA: TGTGCCAGTAGTCAAGGCGTCCTTCAGGGGGCGCGTAACACCATATATTTT. It translates to CASSQGVLQGARNTIYF. The rearrangement joins TRBV19 to TRBJ1-3; 8 bases match TRBD1. This CDR3 spans 17 amino acids. Germline CDR1 LNHDA, CDR2 SQIVND (reference sequence). Trimming removed 5 bases from V and 7 bases from J; junction bases left unmatched: 16.

By proportion, this clonotype is medium-sized (0.01 to 0.1%). The chain joins TRBV11-1 to TRBJ2-5; D assignment may be TRBD1 or TRBD2 (5 bases each). The V end was cut by 5 bases, the J end by 3 bases, with 10 bases between. Germline CDR1 and CDR2: SGHAT and FQDESV (reference sequence). The CDR3 spans 13 residues. CDR3 amino acids: CASSPGPKETQYF. CDR3 DNA: TGTGCCAGCAGCCCGGGGCCCAAAGAGACCCAGTACTTC. The whole variable domain, filled in from reference TRBV11-1 and TRBJ2-5, reads EAEVAQSPRYKITEKSQAVAFWCDPISGHATLYWYRQILGQGPELLVQFQDESVVDDSQLPKDRFSAERLKGVDSTLKIQPAELGDSAMYLCASSPGPKETQYFGPGTRLLVL.

In its sample, this clonotype is medium-sized. This chain uses TRBV24-1 with TRBJ2-1; D remains unclear. Trimming stripped 5 bases from V and 2 bases from J, with 0 bases between. CDR1 is KGHDR, CDR2 SFDVKD, per germline. The length of the CDR3 is 11 residues. CDR3 sequence: CATSAYNEQFF. CDR3 in DNA: TGTGCCACCAGTGCCTACAATGAGCAGTTCTTC.

Within the sample, this clonotype is medium-sized (0.01 to 0.1%). The V and J genes are TRBV27 and TRBJ1-4; D perhaps matches TRBD1 (6 bases). This CDR3 comprises 14 residues. Trimming pared 4 bases from V and 3 bases from J, leaving 9 bases between. Per the germline V gene, CDR1 is MNHEY and CDR2 is SMNVEV (reference sequence). The CDR3 here is CASSSAGANEKLFF. Written as DNA, the CDR3 is TGTGCCAGCAGTTCGGCAGGGGCTAATGAAAAACTGTTTTTT.

The gene calls are TRBV5-1 and TRBJ2-6; 8 bases match TRBD1. The CDR3 has 16 amino acids. V was clipped by 5 bases and J by 8 bases; unmatched bases: 12. The germline gives CDR1 SGHRS, CDR2 YFSETQ. CDR3 in DNA: TGCGCCAGCAGAAAGACAGGGGCTCCCGGGTCCAACGTCCTGACTTTC. Translating it yields CASRKTGAPGSNVLTF.

This sequence joins TRBV20-1 and TRBJ2-2; 8 bases are shared with TRBD2. CDR1 DFQATT and CDR2 SNEGSKA come from the germline V gene (reference sequence). Trimming removed 0 bases from V and 6 bases from J; junction bases left unmatched: 9. The CDR3 consists of 16 residues. The CDR3 bases are TGCAGTGCTAGAGATCCGGGGACTAGGTCGTCCGGGGAGCTGTTTTTT. This sequence encodes CSARDPGTRSSGELFF.

The chain recombines TRBV20-1 with TRBJ2-2, with D possibly being TRBD1 (6 bases). The CDR3 is 15 residues long. CDR1 is DFQATT and CDR2 is SNEGSKA in the germline V gene (reference sequence). V was pared by 1 base and J by 3 bases, with 12 bases between. The CDR3 nucleotides read TGCAGTGCTAGAGGACAGGCCGTCGACACCGGGGAGCTGTTTTTT. It is translated as CSARGQAVDTGELFF.

On this clonotype itself: An end of the junction differs from the germline gene, which may be a read error. The chain employs TRBV20-1 and TRBJ2-3, with 8 bases lining up with TRBD1. The length of the CDR3 is 15 residues. Germline lookup yields CDR1 DFQATT and CDR2 SNEGSKA (reference sequence). The CDR3 DNA sequence: TGCAGTGCTCAGGGGGGCAGGGGGCGAACAGATATGCAGTATTTT. It specifies CSAQGGRGRTDMQYF.

This clonotype is medium-sized in the sample. The V gene is TRBV19, the J gene TRBJ1-3, with D maybe TRBD1 (6 bases). Germline V CDR1 and CDR2: LNHDA, SQIVND (reference sequence). This CDR3 has 15 residues. Trimming left V 7 bases short and J 4 bases short, with 17 bases between. The CDR3 bases are TGTGCCAGTACCCCGGGCGGGGGCGCGGGAAACACCATATATTTT. It is translated as CASTPGGGAGNTIYF. Filled out from reference TRBV19 and TRBJ1-3, the complete variable domain reads DGGITQSPKYLFRKEGQNVTLSCEQNLNHDAMYWYRQDPGQGLRLIYYSQIVNDFQKGDIAEGYSVSREKKESFPLTVTSAQKNPTAFYLCASTPGGGAGNTIYFGEGSWLTVV.

By sample fraction, this clonotype is medium-sized (0.01 to 0.1%). The chain has TRBV19 and TRBJ2-2; D is unresolved. The CDR3 loop spans 13 amino acids. Germline CDR1 is LNHDA and CDR2 is SQIVND (reference sequence). The V and J ends lost 8 bases and 0 bases respectively, with 7 bases between them. The CDR3 DNA is TGTGCCAGTTGGAGTCCGAACACCGGGGAGCTGTTTTTT. Encoded protein: CASWSPNTGELFF.

In this sample, this clonotype is medium-sized (0.01 to 0.1%). The chain joins TRBV11-1 to TRBJ2-6, with D maybe TRBD2 (6 bases). V was shortened by 7 bases and J by 0 bases, with 19 bases between the two germline ends. The length of the CDR3 is 18 residues. Germline CDR1 is SGHAT and CDR2 is FQDESV (reference sequence). Here the CDR3 DNA reads TGTGCCAGCACCCTTAGCGGTTCACTGGGCTCTGGGGCCAACGTCCTGACTTTC. Protein: CASTLSGSLGSGANVLTF. The entire variable domain, with the rest obtained from reference TRBV11-1 and TRBJ2-6, is as follows: EAEVAQSPRYKITEKSQAVAFWCDPISGHATLYWYRQILGQGPELLVQFQDESVVDDSQLPKDRFSAERLKGVDSTLKIQPAELGDSAMYLCASTLSGSLGSGANVLTFGAGSRLTVL.

This clonotype is labeled medium-sized. This rearrangement joins TRBV13 to TRBJ2-1; 11 nucleotides align to TRBD2. Germline V gives CDR1 PRHDT, CDR2 FYEKMQ (reference sequence). Trimming cost V 5 bases and J 4 bases; bases outside gene matches: 7. The CDR3 is 16 residues long. The CDR3 loop is CASSAVGLADYNEQFF. The CDR3 nucleotides read TGTGCCAGCAGCGCCGTGGGACTAGCGGATTACAATGAGCAGTTCTTC. Full variable domain (outside the CDR3, taken from reference TRBV13 and TRBJ2-1): AAGVIQSPRHLIKEKRETATLKCYPIPRHDTVYWYQQGPGQDPQFLISFYEKMQSDKGSIPDRFSAQQFSDYHSELNMSSLELGDSALYFCASSAVGLADYNEQFFGPGTRLTVL.

By sample share, this clonotype is medium-sized. The chain uses TRBV6-2 or TRBV6-3 and TRBJ1-6; tentatively, D is TRBD1 (6 bases). The CDR3 loop spans 14 amino acids. The germline V gene has CDR1 MNHEY and CDR2 SVGEGT. Trimming stripped 6 bases from V and 11 bases from J, with 17 bases between. CDR3: CASSPTGDRAPLHF. The CDR3 DNA reads as TGTGCCAGCAGCCCGACAGGAGATCGTGCACCCCTCCACTTT.